The entry that follows covers one T cell receptor (beta chain) sequence. These data originate in a study of blood T cell repertoires in COVID-19. Study background: Sites across the United States, Italy and Spain contributed samples from acute and convalescent COVID-19. The cDNA or gDNA used as material had been derived from T cells, B-cell-depleted T cells, or PBMCs.

Sequenced by immunoSEQ multiplex PCR; TCRdb stores in-frame clones only, minus some. Among a few hundred thousand clones listed, 82% were seen once. The CDR3 spans 15 residues. Germline V lookup: CDR1 SGHNT, CDR2 YYREEE (reference sequence). Trimming took off 3 bases at V and 1 base at J, with 13 bases between the two ends. V gene TRBV5-4 combines with J gene TRBJ1-1; D gene uncertain. The receptor was derived from an elderly woman with acute or convalescent COVID-19. Sequencing used peripheral blood. This CDR3 is CASSSSSGRNTEAFF. CDR3 coding DNA: TGTGCCAGCAGCTCTAGCAGCGGCCGGAACACTGAAGCTTTCTTT.